This passage covers 28 T cell receptor beta chains from one sample sequenced in a study of liver allograft versus peripheral blood T cells. Turning to the study itself: The authors compared T cell receptor repertoires in transplanted livers with those in the peripheral blood of recipients.

TCRdb processed the reads anew with MiXCR; each CDR3 protein has one entry. The data hold more than 10,000 distinct CDR3 sequences, with 25% to 30% observed a single time. The receptors were sampled from a human patient who had a liver transplant. Some of the T cells might come from the graft donor.

This clonotype ranks as medium-sized (0.01 to 0.1%). The V and J genes are TRBV10-3 and TRBJ2-3; 11 bases align to TRBD2. Germline loops: CDR1 ENHRY, CDR2 SYGVKD. Trimming took 3 bases from V and 10 from J; bases not matched to a gene: 12. The CDR3 covers 16 residues. The CDR3 reads CAISERLAGGLQAQYF. For the CDR3, the DNA is TGTGCCATCAGTGAAAGGCTAGCGGGAGGCCTGCAGGCGCAGTATTTT.

This clonotype came up a few times. The J gene is TRBJ2-2, the V gene TRBV9; TRBD2 matches 8 bases. The V gene end was trimmed by 2 bases and the J gene end by 1 base; junction bases not matched to a gene: 4. The CDR3 sequence is 16 residues long. Germline CDR1 reads SGDLS; CDR2 reads YYNGEE. The CDR3 region has the DNA TGTGCCAGCAGCGTGAACAGCGGGGGGAACACCGGGGAGCTGTTTTTT. It specifies CASSVNSGGNTGELFF.

This clonotype rates as medium-sized. CDR3 bases: TGTGCCAGTAGTATGGGGAACAGAAATGAAAAACTGTTTTTT. Translated: CASSMGNRNEKLFF. The chain uses TRBV19 and TRBJ1-4, with D uncertain. The CDR3 runs to 14 residues. Trimming removed 3 bases from V and 5 bases from J, with 10 bases in between. Germline assignment: CDR1 LNHDA and CDR2 SQIVND (reference sequence). The complete variable domain, with remaining parts taken from reference TRBV19 and TRBJ1-4, reads DGGITQSPKYLFRKEGQNVTLSCEQNLNHDAMYWYRQDPGQGLRLIYYSQIVNDFQKGDIAEGYSVSREKKESFPLTVTSAQKNPTAFYLCASSMGNRNEKLFFGSGTQLSVL.

This clonotype was observed a few times. The chain joins TRBV19 to TRBJ1-5; D is undetermined. With 6 bases removed from V and 9 bases from J, the gap between germline ends came to 12 bases. Germline CDR1 LNHDA, CDR2 SQIVND (reference sequence). The CDR3 covers 12 residues. The CDR3 is CASRGEMGPQHF. The CDR3 DNA sequence: TGTGCCAGTAGGGGCGAGATGGGGCCCCAGCATTTT. Drawing the rest from reference TRBV19 and TRBJ1-5, the complete variable domain is DGGITQSPKYLFRKEGQNVTLSCEQNLNHDAMYWYRQDPGQGLRLIYYSQIVNDFQKGDIAEGYSVSREKKESFPLTVTSAQKNPTAFYLCASRGEMGPQHFGDGTRLSIL.

This clonotype was found a few times. The chain has TRBV27 and TRBJ1-2; TRBD1 agrees at 7 bases. V lost 5 bases and J lost 8; bases outside the gene matches: 11. Germline CDR1 reads MNHEY; CDR2 reads SMNVEV (reference sequence). The CDR3 totals 14 residues. DNA for the CDR3: TGTGCCAGCAGTCCGAACAGGGGCCAGGAGGGCTACACCTTC. This sequence encodes CASSPNRGQEGYTF.

This clonotype is labeled as medium-sized. The J gene is TRBJ1-5, the V gene TRBV15; TRBD1 is a possible D gene (5 bases). This CDR3 is built from 16 residues. The V gene lost 4 bases and the J gene lost 4 bases, with 17 bases spanning the gap. Germline V CDR1 and CDR2: LNHNV, YYDKDF (reference sequence). The CDR3 spells CATSKQAQGWNQPQHF. The CDR3 DNA is TGTGCCACCAGCAAACAAGCTCAGGGTTGGAATCAGCCCCAGCATTTT.

This chain connects TRBV6-1 to TRBJ1-5, with 8 bases lining up with TRBD1. J was trimmed by 0 bases and V by 7 bases; bases with no gene match: 5. The CDR3 contains 15 residues. Germline CDR1 reads MNHNS; CDR2 reads SASEGT. This CDR3 is CASTRTGTSNQPQHF. In DNA form, the CDR3 reads TGTGCCAGCACCCGGACAGGGACTAGCAATCAGCCCCAGCATTTT.

This clonotype showed up just once. This chain uses TRBV29-1 with TRBJ2-7; 9 bases match TRBD2. The CDR3 has 14 amino acids. With V trimmed by 3 bases and J by 5 bases, 8 bases remained unmatched. Germline V gives CDR1 SQVTM, CDR2 ANQGSEA. In DNA, the CDR3 is TGCAGCGTTGATGGCGGGAGGGTCTCAGACGAGCAGTACTTC. Amino acid sequence: CSVDGGRVSDEQYF.

This clonotype is medium-sized (0.01 to 0.1%) within its sample. V and J are TRBV6-2 or TRBV6-3 and TRBJ1-5; D might be TRBD1 (5 bases). The germline CDR1 and CDR2 sequences are MNHEY and SVGEGT. V was pared by 2 bases and J by 5 bases, with 22 bases between. This CDR3 has 18 residues. This CDR3 is CASSYDLGRGGEHQPQHF. The CDR3 DNA follows: TGTGCCAGCAGTTACGATTTAGGCCGAGGAGGGGAGCATCAGCCCCAGCATTTT.

This clonotype is labeled as medium-sized. The rearrangement uses TRBV19 and TRBJ1-1, with D unclear. Trimming shortened V by 8 bases and J by 0 bases, and 13 bases separated the two germline ends. Germline V gives CDR1 LNHDA, CDR2 SQIVND (reference sequence). The length of the CDR3 is 14 residues. The CDR3 DNA is TGTGCCAGTTCCGGTTTTGGCGTGAACACTGAAGCTTTCTTT. Its protein product is CASSGFGVNTEAFF.

This clonotype was detected many times. J is TRBJ1-4 and V is TRBV27; 8 positions match TRBD1. The CDR3 is made up of 15 amino acids. CDR1 and CDR2 (germline): MNHEY, SMNVEV (reference sequence). V shed 3 bases and J 3 bases; nucleotides not matched to a gene: 3. The chain's CDR3 is CASSFQGAANEKLFF. Written as DNA, the CDR3 is TGTGCCAGCAGTTTTCAGGGGGCAGCTAATGAAAAACTGTTTTTT. Full variable domain (remainder filled in from reference TRBV27 and TRBJ1-4): EAQVTQNPRYLITVTGKKLTVTCSQNMNHEYMSWYRQDPGLGLRQIYYSMNVEVTDKGDVPEGYKVSRKEKRNFPLILESPSPNQTSLYFCASSFQGAANEKLFFGSGTQLSVL.

V gene TRBV18 combines with J gene TRBJ1-1; tentatively, D is TRBD1 (5 bases). This CDR3 comprises 15 residues. Trimming shortened V by 2 bases and J by 0 bases, and 10 bases separated the two germline ends. The germline V gene encodes CDR1 KGHSH and CDR2 LQKENI. The CDR3 region is CASSPYGGMNTEAFF. CDR3 DNA sequence: TGTGCCAGCTCACCATACGGGGGGATGAACACTGAAGCTTTCTTT.

This clonotype was seen at least ten times. This sequence joins TRBV6-5 and TRBJ2-7, with D possibly matching TRBD1 (6 bases). The CDR3 spans 15 residues. V was trimmed by 4 bases and J by 2 bases, leaving 15 bases between them. CDR1 MNHEY and CDR2 SVGAGI come from the germline V gene. CDR3 DNA: TGTGCCAGCAGTTGGGCCGGGACACCAACCTACGAGCAGTACTTC. Translation: CASSWAGTPTYEQYF.

In regard to this clonotype: A much bigger clone sits one base away, suggesting this may be a read error. The genes are TRBV6-1 and TRBJ2-2, with D maybe TRBD1 (7 bases). Between the trimmed V and J ends, which lost 8 bases and 5 bases, there was a span of 21 bases. This CDR3 contains 16 residues. Looked up from germline, CDR1 is MNHNS and CDR2 is SASEGT. The CDR3 reads CASGPQGGWRTGELFF. CDR3 in DNA: TGTGCCAGCGGTCCCCAGGGGGGTTGGCGGACCGGGGAGCTGTTTTTT.

The sample holds one count of this clonotype. At one end the junction does not follow the germline gene, possibly because of a read error. The chain uses TRBV19 and TRBJ2-6; 7 bases fit TRBD1. This CDR3 spans 17 amino acids. The germline V gene encodes CDR1 LNHDA and CDR2 SQIVND (reference sequence). The CDR3 loop reads CASTLTGTGAGANVLSF. Written as DNA, the CDR3 is TGTGCCAGTACCCTGACAGGGACCGGAGCTGGGGCCAACGTCCTGAGTTTC.

The rearrangement uses TRBV9 and TRBJ2-3; D not resolved. The germline V and J ends were trimmed by 0 bases and 1 base, with 12 bases remaining between them. The CDR3 contains 16 residues. Germline values: CDR1 SGDLS, CDR2 YYNGEE. The CDR3 DNA follows: TGTGCCAGCAGCGTAGCGAGCAGGCGGCGCACAGATACGCAGTATTTT. It translates to CASSVASRRRTDTQYF. Complete variable domain (other parts from reference TRBV9 and TRBJ2-3): DSGVTQTPKHLITATGQRVTLRCSPRSGDLSVYWYQQSLDQGLQFLIQYYNGEERAKGNILERFSAQQFPDLHSELNLSSLELGDSALYFCASSVASRRRTDTQYFGPGTRLTVL.

The V call is TRBV30, the J call TRBJ1-3; unclear D gene. This CDR3 is built from 14 residues. V dropped 0 bases and J dropped 3 bases, with 9 bases sitting between them. Germline lookup yields CDR1 GTSNPN and CDR2 SVGIG (reference sequence). This chain's CDR3 is CAWSVRGVGNTIYF. The CDR3 nucleotides are TGTGCCTGGAGTGTACGTGGAGTTGGAAACACCATATATTTT. Looking up the rest from reference TRBV30 and TRBJ1-3 gives the full variable domain: SQTIHQWPATLVQPVGSPLSLECTVEGTSNPNLYWYRQAAGRGLQLLFYSVGIGQISSEVPQNLSASRPQDRQFILSSKKLLLSDSGFYLCAWSVRGVGNTIYFGEGSWLTVV.

The V and J genes are TRBV19 and TRBJ2-2, with 11 bases aligning to TRBD2. Per germline, CDR1 LNHDA and CDR2 SQIVND (reference sequence). The trim removed 10 bases at V and 3 bases at J, leaving 7 bases unmatched. This CDR3 has 15 residues. The CDR3 DNA is TGTGCCACCCCGACTAGCGGGGCCGACACCGGGGAGCTGTTTTTT. Protein sequence: CATPTSGADTGELFF.

The CDR3 protein is CAWTRRDRDTGELFF. In DNA, the CDR3 is TGTGCCTGGACCCGTCGGGACAGGGACACCGGGGAGCTGTTTTTT. The chain joins TRBV30 to TRBJ2-2; 9 positions agree with TRBD1. The CDR3 contains 15 residues. Germline V gene data show CDR1 as GTSNPN and CDR2 as SVGIG (reference sequence). With 4 bases clipped from V and 3 bases from J, the junction kept 6 bases outside the gene matches.

This clonotype is deemed medium-sized. The rearrangement joins TRBV28 to TRBJ2-5; D may be TRBD1 (6 bases). This CDR3 is built from 16 residues. Germline V CDR1 and CDR2: MDHEN, SYDVKM. Trimming shortened V by 6 bases and J by 5 bases, and 22 bases separated the two germline ends. The CDR3 loop reads CASSTKVDSSFETQYF. The CDR3 nucleotides read TGTGCCAGCAGCACCAAAGTGGACAGCAGCTTCGAGACCCAGTACTTC.

A word on this clonotype: A single base separates this from a much larger clone, so it may be a read error. The gene calls are TRBV6-6 and TRBJ1-5; no clear D. This CDR3 has 13 residues. Germline CDR1 MNHNY, CDR2 SVGAGI (reference sequence). Between the trimmed V and J ends, which lost 6 bases and 4 bases, there was a span of 10 bases. DNA for the CDR3: TGTGCCAGCAGACGGCAGAGAAATCAGCCCCAGCATTTT. Encoded protein: CASRRQRNQPQHF.

This clonotype showed up just a few times. This sequence joins TRBV29-1 and TRBJ2-7, with D possibly TRBD1 on 5 matching bases. CDR1 SQVTM and CDR2 ANQGSEA come from the germline V gene. The germline V and J ends were trimmed by 7 bases and 2 bases, with 9 bases remaining between them. CDR3 length: 11 residues. CDR3 residues: CSARTTYEQYF. The CDR3 coding sequence is TGCAGCGCAAGGACAACCTACGAGCAGTACTTC.

V and J are TRBV27 and TRBJ1-6; D gene unclear. Trimming took off 6 bases at V and 0 bases at J, with 3 bases between the two ends. Germline CDR1 is MNHEY and CDR2 is SMNVEV (reference sequence). The CDR3 runs 13 residues. The DNA for the CDR3 is TGTGCCAGCAGGGCCTCCTATAATTCACCCCTCCACTTT. It specifies CASRASYNSPLHF.

This clonotype showed up many times. The chain employs TRBV20-1 and TRBJ1-1, with no clear D. The V and J ends lost 0 bases and 3 bases respectively, with 11 bases between them. This CDR3 is built from 14 residues. Germline CDR1 is DFQATT and CDR2 is SNEGSKA (reference sequence). The CDR3 here is CSARDTRSDTEAFF. CDR3 in DNA: TGCAGTGCTAGAGATACGCGGTCGGACACTGAAGCTTTCTTT.

This rearrangement joins TRBV7-2 to TRBJ2-1, with TRBD2 identical over 11 bases. The CDR3 spans 15 residues. The V and J ends lost 2 bases and 5 bases, in that order; junction bases with no gene match: 2. The V gene's germline CDR1 is SGHTA and CDR2 FQGNSA. The CDR3, as DNA: TGTGCCAGCAGCTTAACTAGCGGGAGACACAATGAGCAGTTCTTC. Its translation is CASSLTSGRHNEQFF.

For the CDR3, the DNA is TGTGCCAGCGTAAGCTCTGGGGCCAACGTCCTGACTTTC. This encodes CASVSSGANVLTF. The chain links TRBV19 to TRBJ2-6; D gene ambiguous. The CDR3 is made up of 13 amino acids. Trimming pared 9 bases from V and 0 bases from J, leaving 6 bases between. Per the germline V gene, CDR1 is LNHDA and CDR2 is SQIVND (reference sequence).

This clonotype appeared many times. This CDR3 reads CASRRGGSWDTQYF. CDR3 nucleotide sequence: TGTGCCAGCAGACGAGGCGGGAGTTGGGATACGCAGTATTTT. The chain links TRBV27 to TRBJ2-3, with TRBD2 matching 7 bases. The CDR3 runs 14 residues. Germline V lookup: CDR1 MNHEY, CDR2 SMNVEV (reference sequence). Germline trimming cut 6 bases from V and 6 bases from J; bases unmatched to any gene: 9.

The chain is built from TRBV28 and TRBJ2-7, with 9 bases lining up with TRBD2. Germline CDR1 is MDHEN and CDR2 is SYDVKM. Losses at the gene ends were 4 bases for V and 4 bases for J; bases not matched to a gene: 8. CDR3 length: 15 amino acids. The CDR3 DNA sequence: TGTGCCAGCAGTTCCTCCGGGACTAGCAGATACGAGCAGTACTTC. Translation: CASSSSGTSRYEQYF.